Listed below are T cell receptor beta chains from one sample, sequenced in a study of cytomegalovirus exposure and HLA in healthy donors. Profiling relied on immunoSEQ multiplex PCR, and the TCRdb table lists in-frame clones only, not all of them. The sample holds about 140,000 clones, about 80% seen once. The sequencing input was PBMCs. All receptors derive from a man between 35 and 55 years old in good health and CMV-seropositive. The CDR3 runs from the conserved cysteine through the conserved F or W. The size of a clone is reported for some rows only, either as once, few or many, or as a class for expanded clones.

j_call: TRBJ1-2
v_call: TRBV2
clone_size: NA
cdr3_aa: CASSDTGGDYGYTF

j_call: TRBJ2-5
v_call: TRBV5-4
clone_size: NA
cdr3_aa: CASSIGQRETQYF

j_call: TRBJ2-7
v_call: TRBV5-6
clone_size: NA
cdr3_aa: CASSSGQGRYEQYF

j_call: TRBJ2-1
v_call: TRBV2
clone_size: few
cdr3_aa: CASSSYREFYNEQFF

j_call: TRBJ2-2
v_call: TRBV6-4
clone_size: NA
cdr3_aa: CASSPRGGLTTGELFF

j_call: TRBJ1-1
v_call: TRBV27
clone_size: NA
cdr3_aa: CASSPGGGANTEAFF

j_call: TRBJ2-1
v_call: TRBV6-1
clone_size: NA
cdr3_aa: CASSPYSEQFF

j_call: TRBJ2-7
v_call: TRBV4-3
clone_size: NA
cdr3_aa: CASSTGTVSIEEQYF

j_call: TRBJ2-3
v_call: TRBV7-9
clone_size: NA
cdr3_aa: CASSYQGPQYF

j_call: TRBJ2-7
v_call: TRBV5-1
clone_size: NA
cdr3_aa: CASSLAGEAGGLYEQYF

j_call: TRBJ2-1
v_call: TRBV10-3
clone_size: NA
cdr3_aa: CAISILAGVSEQFF

j_call: TRBJ2-1
v_call: TRBV6-4
clone_size: NA
cdr3_aa: CASSGDRANYNEQFF

j_call: TRBJ1-2
v_call: TRBV28
clone_size: NA
cdr3_aa: CASSSTSGGGRRGYTF

j_call: TRBJ2-1
v_call: TRBV29-1
clone_size: NA
cdr3_aa: CSVEWTSASSYNEQFF

j_call: TRBJ2-6
v_call: TRBV29-1
clone_size: NA
cdr3_aa: CSAAGDTGANVLTF

j_call: TRBJ2-7
v_call: TRBV29-1
clone_size: NA
cdr3_aa: CSVGGHGAAYEQYF

j_call: TRBJ2-5
v_call: TRBV6-1
clone_size: NA
cdr3_aa: CASFQGEKETQYF

j_call: TRBJ1-1
v_call: TRBV7-9
clone_size: NA
cdr3_aa: CASSWGQGRIPEAFF

j_call: TRBJ1-4
v_call: TRBV9
clone_size: NA
cdr3_aa: CASSVGGYTNEKLFF

j_call: TRBJ2-7
v_call: TRBV2
clone_size: NA
cdr3_aa: CARLDRDRGYEQYF

j_call: TRBJ1-2
v_call: TRBV19
clone_size: NA
cdr3_aa: CASNPTWGGYYGYTF

j_call: TRBJ2-1
v_call: TRBV7-6
clone_size: NA
cdr3_aa: CASSFRGFSSYNEQFF

j_call: TRBJ2-7
v_call: TRBV5-1
clone_size: NA
cdr3_aa: CASSLSWELLEQYF

j_call: TRBJ2-7
v_call: TRBV5-1
clone_size: NA
cdr3_aa: CASSWSGIHEQYF

j_call: TRBJ1-1
v_call: TRBV19
clone_size: NA
cdr3_aa: CASSILGDLNTEAFF

j_call: TRBJ2-2
v_call: TRBV27
clone_size: NA
cdr3_aa: CASSFRPSGGANTGELFF

j_call: TRBJ1-2
v_call: TRBV6-5
clone_size: NA
cdr3_aa: CASSYSGTAGYTF

j_call: TRBJ2-3
v_call: TRBV29-1
clone_size: NA
cdr3_aa: CSVGGGADTDTQYF

j_call: TRBJ2-7
v_call: TRBV5-4
clone_size: NA
cdr3_aa: CASSLDGYEQYF

j_call: TRBJ1-2
v_call: TRBV7-9
clone_size: once
cdr3_aa: CASSLRDRAYTF

j_call: TRBJ2-1
v_call: TRBV7-3
clone_size: NA
cdr3_aa: CASSLGLAGGNEQFF

j_call: TRBJ1-2
v_call: TRBV7-2
clone_size: NA
cdr3_aa: CASTVYGGYGYTF

j_call: TRBJ2-7
v_call: TRBV5-4
clone_size: NA
cdr3_aa: CASSLDPSGFYEQYF

j_call: TRBJ1-2
v_call: TRBV2
clone_size: NA
cdr3_aa: CASRPGGAGYGYTF

j_call: TRBJ2-3
v_call: TRBV6-6
clone_size: NA
cdr3_aa: CASRTRGQVLTDTQYF

j_call: TRBJ1-2
v_call: TRBV7-2
clone_size: NA
cdr3_aa: CASSFRRGYGYTF

j_call: TRBJ1-2
v_call: TRBV10-3
clone_size: NA
cdr3_aa: CAITRDRGGDGYTF

j_call: TRBJ1-6
v_call: TRBV5-6
clone_size: once
cdr3_aa: CASSLVDRGGSPLHF

j_call: TRBJ1-6
v_call: TRBV19
clone_size: NA
cdr3_aa: CASSLVGGPLHF

j_call: TRBJ2-3
v_call: TRBV4-3
clone_size: NA
cdr3_aa: CASSQLAGGGRNTQYF